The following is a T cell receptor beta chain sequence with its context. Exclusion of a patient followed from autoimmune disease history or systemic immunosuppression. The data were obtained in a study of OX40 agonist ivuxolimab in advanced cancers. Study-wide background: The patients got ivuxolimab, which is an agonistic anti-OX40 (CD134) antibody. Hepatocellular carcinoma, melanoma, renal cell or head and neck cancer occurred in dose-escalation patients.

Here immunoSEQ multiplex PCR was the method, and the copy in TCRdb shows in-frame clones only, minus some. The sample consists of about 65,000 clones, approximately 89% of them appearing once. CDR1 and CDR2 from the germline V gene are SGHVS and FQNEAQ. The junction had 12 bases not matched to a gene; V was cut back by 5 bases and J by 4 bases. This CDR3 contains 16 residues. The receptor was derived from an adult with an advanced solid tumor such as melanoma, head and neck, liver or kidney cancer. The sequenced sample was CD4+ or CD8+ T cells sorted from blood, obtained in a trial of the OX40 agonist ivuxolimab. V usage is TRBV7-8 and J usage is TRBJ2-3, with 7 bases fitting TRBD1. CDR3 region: CASSPRARQGSDTQYF. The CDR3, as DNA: TGTGCCAGCAGCCCGCGGGCGAGACAGGGCTCAGATACGCAGTATTTT.